This T cell receptor (beta chain) was recovered during a study of neurological immune-mediated disorders. TCRdb reprocessed the 5' RACE reads via MiXCR and lists one record per CDR3 protein. The sample yields about 41,000 distinct CDR3 sequences, more than 12% seen once. This clonotype appeared many times. The CDR3 totals 15 residues. Trimming at V came to 7 bases and at J to 4 bases, leaving 7 bases not matched to a gene. Germline V gene data show CDR1 as MNHNY and CDR2 as SVGAGI (reference sequence). Sequencing was carried out using CD4+ T cells from blood. The receptor's source is a woman aged 55-69 years with HTLV-1-associated myelopathy (HAM/TSP). This chain joins TRBV6-6 and TRBJ1-5, with 10 bases aligning to TRBD1. The CDR3: CASNEDRGRNQPQHF. As DNA, the CDR3 is TGTGCCAGCAACGAAGACAGGGGGCGAAATCAGCCCCAGCATTTT.